This T cell receptor (beta chain) originates from a study of T-cell memory formation after mild COVID-19. The overall study: TCR clustering was largely donor specific.

Study-wide findings and caveats: Confirmation of SARS-CoV-2 specificity was lacking for second-wave clones peaking day 37. A second wave expanding day 15 to 37 was CD4+-biased; contracting clones were balanced.

MiXCR, applied by TCRdb to the 5' RACE reads, yields one record per CDR3 protein. The table includes 470,000 or so distinct CDR3 sequences, about 20% detected once. CDR1 SGHTA and CDR2 FQGNSA come from the germline V gene. V was shortened by 2 bases and J by 7 bases, with 14 bases between the two germline ends. The CDR3 has 14 amino acids. As for this clonotype: No antigen is known for it.

The sample comprised PBMCs or a T cell subset sorted from them (not recorded which). The chain recombines TRBV7-2 with TRBJ1-1, with D possibly matching TRBD1 (5 bases). The TCR sequence derives from an adult woman who had mild COVID-19 (a few samples of this study predate the infection). Cell type and time point are not known. CDR3 sequence reads: CASSLRDGAYEAFF. The CDR3 region has the DNA TGTGCCAGCAGCTTAAGGGACGGAGCATATGAAGCTTTCTTT.